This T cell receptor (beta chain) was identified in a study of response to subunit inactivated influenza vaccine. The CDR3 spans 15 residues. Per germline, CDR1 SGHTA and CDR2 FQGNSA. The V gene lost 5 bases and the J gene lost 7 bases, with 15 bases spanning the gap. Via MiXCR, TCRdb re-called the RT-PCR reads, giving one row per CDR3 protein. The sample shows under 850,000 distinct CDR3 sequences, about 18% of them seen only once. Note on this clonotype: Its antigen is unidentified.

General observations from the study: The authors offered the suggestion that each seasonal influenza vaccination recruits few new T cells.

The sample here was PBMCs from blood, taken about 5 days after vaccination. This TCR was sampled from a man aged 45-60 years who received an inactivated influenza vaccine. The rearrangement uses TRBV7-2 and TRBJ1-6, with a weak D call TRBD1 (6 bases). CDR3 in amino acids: CASSPAGQGNSPLHF. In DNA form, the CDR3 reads TGTGCCAGCAGCCCTGCGGGGCAGGGGAATTCACCCCTCCACTTT.